One sample yielded the 3 T cell receptor beta chains listed below, sequenced in a study of T cells in Graves' hyperthyroidism and ophthalmopathy. Amplified TCR beta CDR3 regions derived from RNA transcripts. Carried out on the TCR CDR3, a first-round RT-PCR used the HTBI primer set. TCRdb re-called the multiplex PCR reads with MiXCR, one entry per CDR3 protein. In the table there are roughly 570,000 distinct CDR3 sequences, roughly 46% of which are singletons. The specimen sequenced was peripheral blood or thyroid tissue (not recorded which). Source of these receptors: an adult woman with Graves' disease, either hyperthyroidism or ophthalmopathy (not recorded which).

This chain joins TRBV7-8 and TRBJ2-5; 10 bases are a match to TRBD1. Unmatched junction bases numbered 8, after V lost 4 bases and J lost 9 bases. Germline V CDR1 and CDR2: SGHVS, FQNEAQ. The length of the CDR3 is 14 residues. This chain's CDR3 is CASSWTGGSQPQYF. CDR3 nucleotides: TGTGCCAGCAGCTGGACAGGGGGGAGTCAGCCCCAGTACTTC.

This clonotype was observed a handful of times. The CDR3 DNA sequence: TGTGCCAGCAGCCTACAGTCGGGCTTTCAGGGGATCTCCTACGAGCAGTACTTC. It translates to CASSLQSGFQGISYEQYF. The chain has TRBV4-2 and TRBJ2-7; D is possibly TRBD1 (6 bases). The CDR3 consists of 18 residues. Germline assignment: CDR1 LGHNA and CDR2 YNFKEQ. With 4 bases removed from V and 0 bases from J, the gap between germline ends came to 22 bases.

This clonotype was recorded once. The CDR3 region is CASSPTAGQGPSNTEAFF. The CDR3 DNA reads as TGCGCCAGCAGCCCCACGGCGGGACAGGGACCGTCGAACACTGAAGCTTTCTTT. The rearrangement uses TRBV5-1 and TRBJ1-1; 9 bases line up with TRBD1. CDR3 length equals 18 residues. Trimming took 4 bases from V and 1 from J; bases not matched to a gene: 14. Germline V CDR1 and CDR2: SGHRS, YFSETQ.